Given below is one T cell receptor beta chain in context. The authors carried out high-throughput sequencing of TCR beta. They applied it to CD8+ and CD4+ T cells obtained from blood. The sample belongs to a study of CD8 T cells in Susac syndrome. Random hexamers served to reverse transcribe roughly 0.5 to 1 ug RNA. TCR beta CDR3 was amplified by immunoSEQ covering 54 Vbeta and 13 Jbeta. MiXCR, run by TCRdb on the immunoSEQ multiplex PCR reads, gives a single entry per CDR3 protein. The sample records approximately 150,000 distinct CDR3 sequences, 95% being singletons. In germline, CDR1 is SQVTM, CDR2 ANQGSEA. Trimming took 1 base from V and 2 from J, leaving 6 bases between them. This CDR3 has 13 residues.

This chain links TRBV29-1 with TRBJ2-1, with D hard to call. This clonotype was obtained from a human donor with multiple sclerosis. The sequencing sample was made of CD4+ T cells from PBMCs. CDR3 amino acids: CSVEGQAYNEQFF. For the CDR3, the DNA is TGCAGCGTTGAAGGACAAGCCTACAATGAGCAGTTCTTC.